This T cell receptor beta chain was profiled in a study of blood T cells in healthy people across ages. As for the study in general: Capturing about one barcoded beta molecule per two T cells was achieved by template switching.

The study's findings and limits: Unsorted PBMC material precluded a definitive naive versus antigen-experienced comparison.

On this clonotype itself: Its target is unknown. The junction departs from the called germline gene at one end, perhaps through a read error.

Per sample, at least 5 micrograms of total RNA were extracted. The CDR3 extends over 14 amino acids. Sample-barcoded 5' priming and a J-beta primer mix drove a second PCR of roughly 6 to 12 cycles. Each cDNA molecule, via a template-switch adaptor with 12 random nucleotides, was tagged. Via MiXCR, TCRdb re-called the 5' RACE reads, giving one row per CDR3 protein. Of hundreds of thousands of distinct CDR3 sequences detected, roughly 30% appear once; the ten largest clones hold just over 15%. The clonotype originates from a woman older than 75 in good health. The sequenced material came from blood. The genes are TRBV12-3 or TRBV12-4 and TRBJ2-3; TRBD2 is a possible D gene (5 bases). CDR3 nucleotide sequence: TGTGCCAGCAGCCGAGGACTTGGAGCAGATGCGCAGTATTTT. Amino acid sequence: CASSRGLGADAQYF.